This note documents a single T cell receptor beta chain sequence. The data belong to a study of T cell changes during pregnancy in multiple sclerosis. Trimming took 5 bases from V and 12 from J, leaving 21 bases between them. This CDR3 comprises 14 residues. The V gene's germline CDR1 is SGHRS and CDR2 YFSETQ. Data came from immunoSEQ multiplex PCR; TCRdb stores just in-frame clones and leaves some out. The data contain about 89,000 clones, around 94% of them singletons. The chain carries TRBV5-1 and TRBJ2-1, with D possibly being TRBD1 (6 bases). Sample: peripheral blood, taken in the third trimester of pregnancy. This TCR came from a female donor with multiple sclerosis, enrolled in a pregnancy study. In DNA form, the CDR3 reads TGCGCCAGCAGTACCGGGACACCAAACCGCGGGCAGTTCTTC. Translation: CASSTGTPNRGQFF.